This is a list of T cell receptor beta chains from one sample in a study of graft-versus-host responses after intestinal transplantation. No cognate antigen is known for these TCRs. Profiling relied on immunoSEQ multiplex PCR, and the TCRdb table lists in-frame clones only, not all of them. Of about 110,000 clones listed, approximately 94% were seen once; the top ten hold 0.2% to 0.25%. The source was unstimulated CD4+ T cells sorted from spleen or lymph node cells, collected before transplant. These receptor sequences come from a human donor who was the organ donor for an intestinal transplant. Both conserved end residues are trimmed from each CDR3.

J gene,V gene,CDR3 protein
TRBJ1-2,TRBV20-1,SAPVDYGYT
TRBJ1-2,TRBV5-5,ASSSWGDYGYT
TRBJ1-2,TRBV10-3,AIRGPRDGGYT
TRBJ1-2,TRBV5-1,ASSASGAETISYGYT
TRBJ2-7,TRBV25-1,ASRISTAPNEQY
NA,TRBV23-1,ASTPYEQY
TRBJ2-2,TRBV28,ASRRTSGRANANTGELF
TRBJ2-4,TRBV28,ASRPSGMGNIQY
TRBJ2-7,TRBV18,ASSPQLRTTYEQY
TRBJ1-5,TRBV6-1,ASSLDSNQPQH
TRBJ1-2,TRBV6-5,ASSYQLRDLDGYT
TRBJ2-7,TRBV6-6,ASTLRGGREQY
TRBJ2-2,TRBV6-6,ASSLDLNTGELF
TRBJ2-2,TRBV27,ASSLLAGGWLDGELF
TRBJ1-5,TRBV15,ATSRGLDISNQPQH
TRBJ1-4,TRBV6-1,ASRHGTDTNEKLF
TRBJ1-2,TRBV4-2,ASSQGPGMGGYT
TRBJ1-2,TRBV14,ASSQDRDSHGYT
TRBJ1-1,TRBV9,ASSVSGNTEAF
TRBJ2-7,TRBV28,ASSSGTSTTSEQY
TRBJ2-2,TRBV11-3,ASSLVVGQGTGELF
TRBJ2-7,TRBV6-5,ASSYGGSRVHEQY
TRBJ1-1,TRBV30,AWSRGTGQLEAF
TRBJ2-6,TRBV6-6,ASHWANSGANVLT
TRBJ2-7,TRBV6-1,ASREGVYEQY
TRBJ2-7,TRBV7-2,ASSRELRPAYEQY
TRBJ2-5,TRBV6-6,ASSYALMGGETQY
TRBJ2-7,TRBV7-2,ASSFTSGNSYEQY
TRBJ2-2,TRBV21-1,ASSSRDRGRDTGELF
TRBJ2-1,TRBV19,ASSSPGQGYNEQF
TRBJ1-5,TRBV25-1,ASSDLLRSPYSNQPQH
TRBJ2-7,TRBV6-1,ASSVLAGNSYEQY
TRBJ1-2,TRBV6-6,ASSYEGQTYGYT
TRBJ1-1,TRBV21-1,ASSKNSRGRASEAF
TRBJ1-5,TRBV19,ASSTGAGQPQH
TRBJ2-2,TRBV28,ASRSGTKAGELF
TRBJ2-3,TRBV9,ASSVAGASGTTDTQY
TRBJ1-4,TRBV6-1,ASSDLRGEKLF
TRBJ1-2,TRBV5-1,ASSTGGPNYGYT
TRBJ2-5,TRBV28,ASNGRSGETQY
TRBJ2-2,TRBV4-2,ASSPRAGSTGELF